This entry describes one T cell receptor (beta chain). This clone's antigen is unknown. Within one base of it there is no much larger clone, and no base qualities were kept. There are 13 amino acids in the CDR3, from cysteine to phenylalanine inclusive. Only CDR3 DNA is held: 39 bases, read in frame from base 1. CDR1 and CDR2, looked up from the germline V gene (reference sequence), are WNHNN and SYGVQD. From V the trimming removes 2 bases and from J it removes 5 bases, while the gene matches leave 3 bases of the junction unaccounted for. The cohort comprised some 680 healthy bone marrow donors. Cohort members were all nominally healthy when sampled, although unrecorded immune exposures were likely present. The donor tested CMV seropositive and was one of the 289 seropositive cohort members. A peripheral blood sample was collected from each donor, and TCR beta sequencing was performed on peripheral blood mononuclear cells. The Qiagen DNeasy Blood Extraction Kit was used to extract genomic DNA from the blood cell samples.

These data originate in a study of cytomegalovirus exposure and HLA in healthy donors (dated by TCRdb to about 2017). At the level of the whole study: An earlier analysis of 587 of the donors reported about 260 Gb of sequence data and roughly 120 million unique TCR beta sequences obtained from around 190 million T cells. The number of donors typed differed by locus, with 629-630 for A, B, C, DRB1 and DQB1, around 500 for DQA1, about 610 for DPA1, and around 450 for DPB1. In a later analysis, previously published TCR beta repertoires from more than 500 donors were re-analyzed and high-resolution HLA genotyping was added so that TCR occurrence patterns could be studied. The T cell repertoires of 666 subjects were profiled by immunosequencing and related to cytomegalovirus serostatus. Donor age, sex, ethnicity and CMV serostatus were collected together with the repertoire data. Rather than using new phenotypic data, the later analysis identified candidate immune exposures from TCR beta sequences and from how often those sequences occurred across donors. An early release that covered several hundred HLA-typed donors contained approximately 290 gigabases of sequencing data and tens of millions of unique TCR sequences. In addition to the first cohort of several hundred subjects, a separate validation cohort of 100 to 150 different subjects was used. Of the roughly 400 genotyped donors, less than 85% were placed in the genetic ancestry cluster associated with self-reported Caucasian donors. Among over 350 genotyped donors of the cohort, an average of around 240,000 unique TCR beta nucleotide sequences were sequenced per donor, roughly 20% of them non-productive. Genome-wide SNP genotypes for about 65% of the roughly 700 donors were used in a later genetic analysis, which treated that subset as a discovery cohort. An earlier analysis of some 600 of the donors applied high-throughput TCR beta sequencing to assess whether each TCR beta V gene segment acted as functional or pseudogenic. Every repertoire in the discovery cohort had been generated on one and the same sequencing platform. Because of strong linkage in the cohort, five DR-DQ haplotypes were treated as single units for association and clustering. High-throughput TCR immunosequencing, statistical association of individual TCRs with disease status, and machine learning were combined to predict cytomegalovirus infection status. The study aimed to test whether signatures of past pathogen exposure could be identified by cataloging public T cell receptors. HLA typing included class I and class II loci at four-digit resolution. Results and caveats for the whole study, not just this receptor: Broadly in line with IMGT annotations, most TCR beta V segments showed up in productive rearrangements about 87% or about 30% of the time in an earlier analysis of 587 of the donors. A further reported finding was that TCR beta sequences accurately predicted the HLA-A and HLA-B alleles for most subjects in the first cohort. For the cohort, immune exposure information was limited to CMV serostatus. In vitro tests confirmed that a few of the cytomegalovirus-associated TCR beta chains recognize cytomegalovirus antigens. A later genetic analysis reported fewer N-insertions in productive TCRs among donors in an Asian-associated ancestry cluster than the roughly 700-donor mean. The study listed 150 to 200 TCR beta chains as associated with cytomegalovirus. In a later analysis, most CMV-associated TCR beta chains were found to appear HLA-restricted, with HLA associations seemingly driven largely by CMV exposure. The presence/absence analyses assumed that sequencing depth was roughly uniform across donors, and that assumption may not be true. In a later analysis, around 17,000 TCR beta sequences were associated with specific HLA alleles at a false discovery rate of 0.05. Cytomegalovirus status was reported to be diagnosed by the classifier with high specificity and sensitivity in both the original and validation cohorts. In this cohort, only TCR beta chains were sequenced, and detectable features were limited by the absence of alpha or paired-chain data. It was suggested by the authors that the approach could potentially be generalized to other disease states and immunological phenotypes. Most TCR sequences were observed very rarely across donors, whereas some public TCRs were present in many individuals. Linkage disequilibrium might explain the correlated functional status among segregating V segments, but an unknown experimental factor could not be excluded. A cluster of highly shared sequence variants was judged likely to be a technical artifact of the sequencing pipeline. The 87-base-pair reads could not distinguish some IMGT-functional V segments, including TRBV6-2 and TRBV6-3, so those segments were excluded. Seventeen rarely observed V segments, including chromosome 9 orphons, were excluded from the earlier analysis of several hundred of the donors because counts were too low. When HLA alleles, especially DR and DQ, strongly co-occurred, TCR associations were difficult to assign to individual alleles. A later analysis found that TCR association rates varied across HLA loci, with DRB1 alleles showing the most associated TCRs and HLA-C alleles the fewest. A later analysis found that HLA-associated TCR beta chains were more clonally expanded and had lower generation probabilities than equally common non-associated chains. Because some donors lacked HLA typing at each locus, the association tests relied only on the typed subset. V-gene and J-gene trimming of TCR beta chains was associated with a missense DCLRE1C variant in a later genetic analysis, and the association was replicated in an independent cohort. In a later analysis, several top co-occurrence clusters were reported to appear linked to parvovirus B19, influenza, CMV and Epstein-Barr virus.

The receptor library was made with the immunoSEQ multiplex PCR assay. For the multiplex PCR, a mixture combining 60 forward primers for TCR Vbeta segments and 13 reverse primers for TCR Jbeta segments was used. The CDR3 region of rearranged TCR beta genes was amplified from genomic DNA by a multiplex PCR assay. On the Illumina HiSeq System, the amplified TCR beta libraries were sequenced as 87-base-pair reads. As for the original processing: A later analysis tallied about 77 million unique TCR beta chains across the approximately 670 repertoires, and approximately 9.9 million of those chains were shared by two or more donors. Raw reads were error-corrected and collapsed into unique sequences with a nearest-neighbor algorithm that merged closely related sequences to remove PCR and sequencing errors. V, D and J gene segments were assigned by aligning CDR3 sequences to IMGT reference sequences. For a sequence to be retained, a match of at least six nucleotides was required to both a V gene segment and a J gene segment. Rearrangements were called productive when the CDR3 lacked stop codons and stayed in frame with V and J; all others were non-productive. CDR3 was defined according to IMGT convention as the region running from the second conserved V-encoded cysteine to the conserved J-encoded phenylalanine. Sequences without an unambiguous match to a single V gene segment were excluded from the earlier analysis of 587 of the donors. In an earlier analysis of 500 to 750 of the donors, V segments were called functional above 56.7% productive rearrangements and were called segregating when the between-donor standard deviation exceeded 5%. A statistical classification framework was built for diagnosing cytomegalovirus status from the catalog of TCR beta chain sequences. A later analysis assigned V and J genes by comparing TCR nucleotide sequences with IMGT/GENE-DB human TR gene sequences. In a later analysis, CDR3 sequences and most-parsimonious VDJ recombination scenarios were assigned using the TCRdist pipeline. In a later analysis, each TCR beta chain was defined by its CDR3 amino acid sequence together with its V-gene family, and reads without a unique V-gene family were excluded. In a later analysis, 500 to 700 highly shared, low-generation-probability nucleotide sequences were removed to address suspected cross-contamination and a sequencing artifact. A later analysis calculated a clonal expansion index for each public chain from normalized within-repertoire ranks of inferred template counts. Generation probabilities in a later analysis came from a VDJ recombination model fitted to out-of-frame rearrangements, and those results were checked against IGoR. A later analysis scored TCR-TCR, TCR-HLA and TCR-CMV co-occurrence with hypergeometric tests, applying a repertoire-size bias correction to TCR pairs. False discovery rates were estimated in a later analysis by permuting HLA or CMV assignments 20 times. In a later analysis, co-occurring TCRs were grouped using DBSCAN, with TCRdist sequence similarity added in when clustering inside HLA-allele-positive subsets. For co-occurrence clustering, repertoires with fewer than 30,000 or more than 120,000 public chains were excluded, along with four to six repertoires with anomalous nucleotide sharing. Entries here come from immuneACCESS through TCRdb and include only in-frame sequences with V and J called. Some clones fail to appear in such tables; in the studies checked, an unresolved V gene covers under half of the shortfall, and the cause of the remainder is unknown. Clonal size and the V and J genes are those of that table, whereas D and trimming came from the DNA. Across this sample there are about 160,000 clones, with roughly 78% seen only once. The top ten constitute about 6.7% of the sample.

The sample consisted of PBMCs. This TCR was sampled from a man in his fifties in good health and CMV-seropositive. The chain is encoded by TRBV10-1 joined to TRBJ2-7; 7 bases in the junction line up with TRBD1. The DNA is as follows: TGCGCCAGCAGTGAGGAGACAGGGCACGAGCAGTACTTC. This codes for CASSEETGHEQYF.